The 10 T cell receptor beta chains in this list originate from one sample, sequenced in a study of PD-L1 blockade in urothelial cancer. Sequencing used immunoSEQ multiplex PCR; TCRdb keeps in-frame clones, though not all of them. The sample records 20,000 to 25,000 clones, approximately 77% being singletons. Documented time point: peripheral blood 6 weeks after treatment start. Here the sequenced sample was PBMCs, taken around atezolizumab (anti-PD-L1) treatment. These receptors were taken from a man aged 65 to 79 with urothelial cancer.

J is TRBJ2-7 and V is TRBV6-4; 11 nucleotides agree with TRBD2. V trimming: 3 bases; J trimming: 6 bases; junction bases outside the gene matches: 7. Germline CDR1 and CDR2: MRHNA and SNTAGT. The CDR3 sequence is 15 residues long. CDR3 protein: CASSELAGVRGEQYF. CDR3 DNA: TGTGCCAGCAGTGAACTAGCGGGAGTACGTGGCGAGCAGTACTTC.

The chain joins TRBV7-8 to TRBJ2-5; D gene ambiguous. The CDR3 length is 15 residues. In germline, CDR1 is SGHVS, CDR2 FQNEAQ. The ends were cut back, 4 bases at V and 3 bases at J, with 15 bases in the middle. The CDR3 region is CASSSPLMAEETQYF. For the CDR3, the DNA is TGTGCCAGCAGCTCCCCTCTTATGGCAGAAGAGACCCAGTACTTC.

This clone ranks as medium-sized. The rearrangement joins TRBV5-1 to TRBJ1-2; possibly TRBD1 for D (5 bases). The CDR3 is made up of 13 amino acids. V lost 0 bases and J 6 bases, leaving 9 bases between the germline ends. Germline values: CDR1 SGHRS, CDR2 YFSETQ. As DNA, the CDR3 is TGCGCCAGCAGCTTGGCGGGGGAGGATGGCTACACCTTC. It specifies CASSLAGEDGYTF.

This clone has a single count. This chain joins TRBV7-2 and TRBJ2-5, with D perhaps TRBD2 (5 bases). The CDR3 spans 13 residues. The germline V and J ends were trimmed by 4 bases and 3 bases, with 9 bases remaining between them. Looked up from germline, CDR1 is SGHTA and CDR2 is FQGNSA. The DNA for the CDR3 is TGTGCCAGCAGCTCAACTAGGGAAGAGACCCAGTACTTC. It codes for CASSSTREETQYF.

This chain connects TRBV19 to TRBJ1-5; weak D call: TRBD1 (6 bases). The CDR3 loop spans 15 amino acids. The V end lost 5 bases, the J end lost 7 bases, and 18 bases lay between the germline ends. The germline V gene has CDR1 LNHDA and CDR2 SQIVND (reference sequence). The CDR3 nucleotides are TGTGCCAGTAGTTTGATACAGGGAATTGGACAGCCCCAGCATTTT. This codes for CASSLIQGIGQPQHF.

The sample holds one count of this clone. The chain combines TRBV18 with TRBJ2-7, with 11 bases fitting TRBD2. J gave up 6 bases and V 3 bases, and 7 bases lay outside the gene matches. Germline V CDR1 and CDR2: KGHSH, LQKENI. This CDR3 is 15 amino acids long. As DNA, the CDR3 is TGTGCCAGCTCACCGGGACTAGCGGTCCTGGGCGAGCAGTACTTC. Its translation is CASSPGLAVLGEQYF.

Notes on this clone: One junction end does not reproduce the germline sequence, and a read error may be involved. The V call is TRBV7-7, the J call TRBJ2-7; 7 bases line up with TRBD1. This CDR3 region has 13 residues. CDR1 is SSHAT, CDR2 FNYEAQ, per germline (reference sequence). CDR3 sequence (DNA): TGTGCTAGCAGCCCGGGACAGAACTACGAGCAGTACTTC. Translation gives CASSPGQNYEQYF.

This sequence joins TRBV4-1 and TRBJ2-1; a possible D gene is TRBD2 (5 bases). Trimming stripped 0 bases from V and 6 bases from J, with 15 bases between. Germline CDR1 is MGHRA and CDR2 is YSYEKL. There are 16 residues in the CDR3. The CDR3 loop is CASSQEGGLFLNEQFF. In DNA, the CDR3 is TGCGCCAGCAGCCAAGAAGGCGGGCTCTTTCTCAATGAGCAGTTCTTC.

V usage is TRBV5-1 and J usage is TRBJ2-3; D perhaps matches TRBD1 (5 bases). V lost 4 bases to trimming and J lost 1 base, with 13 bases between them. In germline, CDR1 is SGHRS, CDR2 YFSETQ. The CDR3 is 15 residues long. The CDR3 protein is CASSSRETGTDTQYF. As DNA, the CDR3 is TGCGCCAGCAGCAGCAGGGAAACGGGCACAGATACGCAGTATTTT.

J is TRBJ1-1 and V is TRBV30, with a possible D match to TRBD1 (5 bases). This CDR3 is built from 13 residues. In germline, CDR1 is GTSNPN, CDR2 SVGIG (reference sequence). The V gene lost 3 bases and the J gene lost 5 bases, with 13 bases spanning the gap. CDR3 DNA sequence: TGTGCCTGGAGCCAAATGGGGGGGACTGAAGCTTTCTTT. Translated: CAWSQMGGTEAFF.